Listed below are T cell receptor beta chains from one sample, sequenced in a study of cytomegalovirus exposure and HLA in healthy donors. Method: immunoSEQ multiplex PCR; TCRdb's copy keeps in-frame clones and lacks some. Found here are around 190,000 clones, over 75% of them singletons; the top ten hold more than 1.5%. The sample was PBMCs. The receptor set was obtained from a young man in good health and CMV-seronegative. Each CDR3 is given without its conserved first and last residue. Only some rows state a clone size, as once, few, many or a class for expanded clones.

CDR3aa,v_gene,abundance
ASNTGTGKGYT,TRBV7-2,.
ASSPRLAGSPNTGELF,TRBV18,.
ASTTSDNLAALYGGELF,TRBV2,.
AISELAGGQGGELF,TRBV10-3,.
ASSLAGNTGELF,TRBV6-5,.
ASSPRSGGNTIY,TRBV5-1,.
ASGPAGSRKNTEAF,TRBV12-5,.
ASSLELAFRETQY,TRBV7-9,.
ASSWAEGAGGETQY,TRBV5-5,.
ASSLEVGGTGELF,TRBV5-1,.
ATSRVPGGRFPYGYT,TRBV15,.
ASSPTGTTNEKLF,TRBV6-4,few
ASSTSGRGYTDTQY,TRBV27,.
ASSPSGRSNQPQH,TRBV6-5,.
ASSQETGRYEQY,TRBV4-1,.
ASRTLRGPTDTQY,TRBV28,.
SVAPQASYNEQF,TRBV29-1,.
ASSQGTDLTAF,TRBV7-8,.
ASSLEFAAKRNEQF,TRBV7-2,.
ASSVSGTSGTPHEQY,TRBV25-1,.
ASSALDEQY,TRBV2,.
ASSNGPAGAQY,TRBV19,.
ASSAWDSSKETQY,TRBV9,few
ASSYGANYGYT,TRBV6-5,.
ASRIVSGSNQETQY,TRBV6-4,.
ASTGTGEESAF,TRBV11-2,.